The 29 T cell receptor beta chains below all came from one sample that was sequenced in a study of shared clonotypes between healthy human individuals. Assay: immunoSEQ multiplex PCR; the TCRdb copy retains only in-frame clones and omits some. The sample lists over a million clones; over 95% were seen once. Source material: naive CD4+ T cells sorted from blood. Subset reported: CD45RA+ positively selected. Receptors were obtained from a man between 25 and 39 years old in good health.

The CDR3 DNA sequence: TGTGCCAGCAGTAAAAGGGGGACCCAGTACTTC. This gives the protein CASSKRGTQYF. The chain links TRBV27 to TRBJ2-5; a weak D match, TRBD1 (5 bases). Germline assignment: CDR1 MNHEY and CDR2 SMNVEV (reference sequence). V was trimmed by 5 bases and J by 7 bases, leaving 8 bases between them. The CDR3 is made up of 11 amino acids.

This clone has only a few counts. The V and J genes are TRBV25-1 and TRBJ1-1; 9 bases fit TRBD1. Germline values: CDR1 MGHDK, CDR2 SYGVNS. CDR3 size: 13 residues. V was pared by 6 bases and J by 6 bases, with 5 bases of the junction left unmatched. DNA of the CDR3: TGTGCCAGCAGGGGACAGGGAAGCCCTGAAGCTTTCTTT. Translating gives CASRGQGSPEAFF.

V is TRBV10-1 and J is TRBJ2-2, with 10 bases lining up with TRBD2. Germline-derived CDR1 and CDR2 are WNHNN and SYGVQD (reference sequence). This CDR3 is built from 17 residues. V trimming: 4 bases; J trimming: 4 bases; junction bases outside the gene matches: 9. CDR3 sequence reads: CASSAHPSGRVTGELFF. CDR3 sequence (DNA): TGCGCCAGCAGTGCCCATCCTAGCGGGAGAGTCACCGGGGAGCTGTTTTTT.

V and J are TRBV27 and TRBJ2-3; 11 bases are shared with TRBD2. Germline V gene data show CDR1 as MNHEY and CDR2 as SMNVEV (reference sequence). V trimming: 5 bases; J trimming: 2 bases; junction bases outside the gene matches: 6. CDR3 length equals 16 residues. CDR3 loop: CASSPIAGGTTDTQYF. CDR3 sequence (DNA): TGTGCCAGCAGTCCGATAGCGGGAGGGACCACAGATACGCAGTATTTT.

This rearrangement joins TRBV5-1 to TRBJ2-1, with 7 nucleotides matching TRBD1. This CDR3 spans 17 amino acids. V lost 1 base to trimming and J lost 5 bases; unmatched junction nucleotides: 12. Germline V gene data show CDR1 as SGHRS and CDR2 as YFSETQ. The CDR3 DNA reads TGCGCCAGCAGCTTGAGGCCCTCCGGACAGGAAAACAATGAGCAGTTCTTC. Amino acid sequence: CASSLRPSGQENNEQFF. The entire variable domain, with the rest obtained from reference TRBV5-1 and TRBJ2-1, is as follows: KAGVTQTPRYLIKTRGQQVTLSCSPISGHRSVSWYQQTPGQGLQFLFEYFSETQRNKGNFPGRFSGRQFSNSRSEMNVSTLELGDSALYLCASSLRPSGQENNEQFFGPGTRLTVL.

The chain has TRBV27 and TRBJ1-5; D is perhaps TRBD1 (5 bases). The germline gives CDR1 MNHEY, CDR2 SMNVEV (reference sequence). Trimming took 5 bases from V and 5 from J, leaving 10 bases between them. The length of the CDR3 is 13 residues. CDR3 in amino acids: CASSRDGHQPQHF. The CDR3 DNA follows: TGTGCCAGCAGTCGGGACGGGCATCAGCCCCAGCATTTT.

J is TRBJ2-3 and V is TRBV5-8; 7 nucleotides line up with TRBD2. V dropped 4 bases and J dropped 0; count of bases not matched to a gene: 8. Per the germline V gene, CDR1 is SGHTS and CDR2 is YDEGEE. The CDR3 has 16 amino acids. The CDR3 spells CASSLGTTLSTDTQYF. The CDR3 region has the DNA TGTGCCAGCAGCCTCGGGACTACCCTAAGCACAGATACGCAGTATTTT.

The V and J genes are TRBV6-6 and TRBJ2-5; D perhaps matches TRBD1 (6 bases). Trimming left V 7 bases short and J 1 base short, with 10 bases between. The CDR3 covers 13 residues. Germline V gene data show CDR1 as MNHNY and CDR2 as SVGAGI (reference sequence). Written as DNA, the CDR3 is TGTGCCAGCACTCTAGGGGGCCAAGAGACCCAGTACTTC. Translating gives CASTLGGQETQYF.

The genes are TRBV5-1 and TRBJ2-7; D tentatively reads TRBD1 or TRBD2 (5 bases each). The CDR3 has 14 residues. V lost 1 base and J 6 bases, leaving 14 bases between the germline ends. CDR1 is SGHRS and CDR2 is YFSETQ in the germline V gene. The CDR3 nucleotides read TGCGCCAGCAGCTTGTCCAGATATGGGACCGAGCAGTACTTC. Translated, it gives CASSLSRYGTEQYF.

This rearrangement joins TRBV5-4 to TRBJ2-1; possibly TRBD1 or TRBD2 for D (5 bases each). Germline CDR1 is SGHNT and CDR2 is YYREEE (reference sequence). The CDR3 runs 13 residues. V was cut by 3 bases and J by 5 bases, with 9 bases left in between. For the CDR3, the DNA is TGTGCCAGCAGCTCGGGACCGAACAATGAGCAGTTCTTC. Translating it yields CASSSGPNNEQFF.

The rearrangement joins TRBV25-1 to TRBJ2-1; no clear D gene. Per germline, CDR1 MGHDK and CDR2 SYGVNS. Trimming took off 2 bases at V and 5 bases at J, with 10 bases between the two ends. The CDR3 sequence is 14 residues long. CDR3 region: CASSEPRPHNEQFF. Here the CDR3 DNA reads TGTGCCAGCAGTGAACCTAGACCGCACAATGAGCAGTTCTTC.

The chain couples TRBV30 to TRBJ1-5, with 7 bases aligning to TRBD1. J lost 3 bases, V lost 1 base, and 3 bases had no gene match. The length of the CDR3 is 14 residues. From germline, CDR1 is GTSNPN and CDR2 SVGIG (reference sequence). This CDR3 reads CAWSAGTDNQPQHF. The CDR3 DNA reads TGTGCCTGGAGTGCCGGGACAGACAATCAGCCCCAGCATTTT.

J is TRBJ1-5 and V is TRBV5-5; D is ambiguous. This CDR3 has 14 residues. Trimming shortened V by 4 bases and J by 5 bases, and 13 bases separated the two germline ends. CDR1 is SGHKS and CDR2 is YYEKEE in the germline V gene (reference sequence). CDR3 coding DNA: TGTGCCAGCAGCGGAGATGCAGGATATCAGCCCCAGCATTTT. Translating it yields CASSGDAGYQPQHF.

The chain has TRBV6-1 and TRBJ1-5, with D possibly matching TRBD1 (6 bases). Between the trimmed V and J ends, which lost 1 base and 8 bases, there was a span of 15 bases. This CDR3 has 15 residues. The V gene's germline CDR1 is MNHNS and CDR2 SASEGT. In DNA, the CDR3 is TGTGCCAGCAGTGAAGGGAGGGGGGACGGGGAGCCCCAGCATTTT. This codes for CASSEGRGDGEPQHF.

CDR3: CASSVDLSWVETQYF. CDR3 coding DNA: TGTGCCAGCAGCGTAGACCTTAGCTGGGTGGAGACCCAGTACTTC. The chain is built from TRBV9 and TRBJ2-5; no clear D. This CDR3 is built from 15 residues. Germline V gene data show CDR1 as SGDLS and CDR2 as YYNGEE. V lost 0 bases to trimming and J lost 5 bases, with 14 bases between them.

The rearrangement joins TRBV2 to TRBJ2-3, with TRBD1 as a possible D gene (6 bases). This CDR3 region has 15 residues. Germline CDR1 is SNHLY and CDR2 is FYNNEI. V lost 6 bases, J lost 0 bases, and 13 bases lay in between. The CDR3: CASRIGRGSTDTQYF. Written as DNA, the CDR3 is TGTGCCAGCAGGATTGGCAGGGGTAGCACAGATACGCAGTATTTT.

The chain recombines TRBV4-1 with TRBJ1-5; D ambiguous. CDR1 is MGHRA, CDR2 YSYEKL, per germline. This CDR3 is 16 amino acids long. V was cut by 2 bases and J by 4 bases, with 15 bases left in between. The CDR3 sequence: CASSQLTPGLNQPQHF. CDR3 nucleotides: TGCGCCAGCAGCCAACTAACTCCGGGTCTAAATCAGCCCCAGCATTTT.

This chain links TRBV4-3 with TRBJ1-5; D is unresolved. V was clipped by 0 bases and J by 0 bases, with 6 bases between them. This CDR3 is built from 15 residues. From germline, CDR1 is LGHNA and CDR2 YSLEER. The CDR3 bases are TGCGCCAGCAGCCAAGAATCGGATAGCAATCAGCCCCAGCATTTT. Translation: CASSQESDSNQPQHF.

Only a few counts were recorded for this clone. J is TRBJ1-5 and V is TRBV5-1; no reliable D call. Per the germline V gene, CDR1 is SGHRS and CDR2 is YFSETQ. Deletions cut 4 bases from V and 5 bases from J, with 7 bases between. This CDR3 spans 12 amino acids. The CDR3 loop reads CASSLTDQPQHF. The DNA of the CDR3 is TGCGCCAGCAGCCTTACCGATCAGCCCCAGCATTTT. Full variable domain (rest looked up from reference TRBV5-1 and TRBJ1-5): KAGVTQTPRYLIKTRGQQVTLSCSPISGHRSVSWYQQTPGQGLQFLFEYFSETQRNKGNFPGRFSGRQFSNSRSEMNVSTLELGDSALYLCASSLTDQPQHFGDGTRLSIL.

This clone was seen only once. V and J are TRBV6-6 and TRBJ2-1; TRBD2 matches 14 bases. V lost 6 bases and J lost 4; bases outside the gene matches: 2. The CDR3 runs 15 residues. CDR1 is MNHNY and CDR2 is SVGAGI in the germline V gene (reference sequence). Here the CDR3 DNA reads TGTGCCAGCAGGACTAGCGGGAGGGTTTACAATGAGCAGTTCTTC. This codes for CASRTSGRVYNEQFF.

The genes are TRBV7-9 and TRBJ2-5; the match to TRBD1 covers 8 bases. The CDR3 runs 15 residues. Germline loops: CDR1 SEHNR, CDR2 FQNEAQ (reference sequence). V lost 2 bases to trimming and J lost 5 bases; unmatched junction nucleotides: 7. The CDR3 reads CASSLLQGARETQYF. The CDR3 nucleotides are TGTGCCAGCAGCTTACTTCAGGGGGCGCGGGAGACCCAGTACTTC.

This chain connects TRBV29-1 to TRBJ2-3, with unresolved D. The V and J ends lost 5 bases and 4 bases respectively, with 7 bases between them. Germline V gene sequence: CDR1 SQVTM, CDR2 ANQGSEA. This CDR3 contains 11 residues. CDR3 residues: CSVMSADTQYF. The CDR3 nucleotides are TGCAGCGTTATGTCGGCAGATACGCAGTATTTT.

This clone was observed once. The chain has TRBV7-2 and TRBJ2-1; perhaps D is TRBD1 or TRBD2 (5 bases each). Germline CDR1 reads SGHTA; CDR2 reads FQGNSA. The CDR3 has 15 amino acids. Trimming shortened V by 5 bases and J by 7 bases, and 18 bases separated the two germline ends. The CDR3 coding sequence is TGTGCCAGCAGCCCAGGGACCGCCCCTCGGAATGAGCAGTTCTTC. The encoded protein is CASSPGTAPRNEQFF.

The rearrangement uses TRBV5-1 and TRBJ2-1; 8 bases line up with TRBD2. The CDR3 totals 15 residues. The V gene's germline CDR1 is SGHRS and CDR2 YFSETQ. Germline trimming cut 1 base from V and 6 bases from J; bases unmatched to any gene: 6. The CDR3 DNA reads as TGCGCCAGCAGCTTGCTCAGCGGGGGAATCAATGAGCAGTTCTTC. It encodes CASSLLSGGINEQFF.

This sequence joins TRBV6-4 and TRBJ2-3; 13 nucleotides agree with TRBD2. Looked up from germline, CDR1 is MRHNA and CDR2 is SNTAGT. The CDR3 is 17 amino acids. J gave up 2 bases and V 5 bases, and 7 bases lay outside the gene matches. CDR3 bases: TGTGCCAGCAGTCCCCGAGGGACTAGCGGGACCACAGATACGCAGTATTTT. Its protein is CASSPRGTSGTTDTQYF.

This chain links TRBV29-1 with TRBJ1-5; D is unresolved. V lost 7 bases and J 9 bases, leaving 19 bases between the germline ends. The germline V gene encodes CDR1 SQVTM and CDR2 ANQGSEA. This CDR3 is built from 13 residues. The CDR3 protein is CSASEDPRGPQHF. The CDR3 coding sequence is TGCAGCGCCTCCGAGGACCCCCGAGGGCCCCAGCATTTT.

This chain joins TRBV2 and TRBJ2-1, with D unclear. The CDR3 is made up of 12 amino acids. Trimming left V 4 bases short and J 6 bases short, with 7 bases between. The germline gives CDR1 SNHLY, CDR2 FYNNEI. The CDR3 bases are TGTGCCAGCAGTGTCGTGGGCAATGAGCAGTTCTTC. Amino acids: CASSVVGNEQFF. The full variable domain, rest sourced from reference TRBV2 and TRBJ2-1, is EPEVTQTPSHQVTQMGQEVILRCVPISNHLYFYWYRQILGQKVEFLVSFYNNEISEKSEIFDDQFSVERPDGSNFTLKIRSTKLEDSAMYFCASSVVGNEQFFGPGTRLTVL.

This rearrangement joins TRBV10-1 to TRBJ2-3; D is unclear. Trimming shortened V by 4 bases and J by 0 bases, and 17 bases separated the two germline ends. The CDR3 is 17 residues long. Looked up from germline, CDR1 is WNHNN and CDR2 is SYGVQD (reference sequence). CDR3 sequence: CASSAPKIFTSTDTQYF. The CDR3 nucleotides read TGCGCCAGCAGTGCTCCTAAAATATTCACTAGCACAGATACGCAGTATTTT.

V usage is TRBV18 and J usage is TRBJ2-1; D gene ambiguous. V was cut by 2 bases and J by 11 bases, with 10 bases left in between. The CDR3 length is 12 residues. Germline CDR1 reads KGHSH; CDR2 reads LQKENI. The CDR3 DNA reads TGTGCCAGCTCACCAAGTCTGGAAAAGCAGTTCTTC. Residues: CASSPSLEKQFF.